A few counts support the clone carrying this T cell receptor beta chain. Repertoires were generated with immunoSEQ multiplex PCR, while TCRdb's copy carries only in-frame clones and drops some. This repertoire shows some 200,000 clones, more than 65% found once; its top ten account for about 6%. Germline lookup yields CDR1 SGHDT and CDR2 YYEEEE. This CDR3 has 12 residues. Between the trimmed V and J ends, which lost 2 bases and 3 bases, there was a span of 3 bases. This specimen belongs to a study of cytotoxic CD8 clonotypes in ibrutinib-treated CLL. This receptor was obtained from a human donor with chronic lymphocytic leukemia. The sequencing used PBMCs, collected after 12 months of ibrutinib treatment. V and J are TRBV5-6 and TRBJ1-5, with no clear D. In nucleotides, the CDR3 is TGTGCCAGCAGCTTACCCAATCAGCCCCAGCATTTT. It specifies CASSLPNQPQHF.